This is a list of T cell receptor beta chains from one sample in a study of OX40 agonist ivuxolimab in advanced cancers. Measured with immunoSEQ multiplex PCR; TCRdb has only the in-frame clones, and not every one. The top ten clones hold roughly 0.37% of a sample with fewer than 85,000 clones, around nine tenths of them seen once. Sequenced here: CD4+ or CD8+ T cells sorted from blood, sampled in a trial of the OX40 agonist ivuxolimab. The receptors originated from an adult with an advanced solid tumor such as melanoma, head and neck, liver or kidney cancer. Each CDR3 is given with its conserved first and last residue. The order of the fields is V gene, J gene, CDR3 protein.

>TRBV18|TRBJ2-7
CASSPYPGQNEQYF
>TRBV28|TRBJ2-7
CASSSPSGVAYEQYF
>TRBV7-9|TRBJ1-4
CASSSLDIGPGEKLFF
>TRBV7-2|TRBJ2-2
CASSLQGLNTGELFF
>TRBV5-6|TRBJ2-5
CASSLEKGGYGQYF
>TRBV5-1|TRBJ1-4
CASSLGSTTNEKLFF
>TRBV9|TRBJ2-1
CASSVDRDPRGQFF
>TRBV5-1|TRBJ2-5
CASSLLLAAQVGKTQYF
>TRBV6-5|TRBJ2-3
CASSFQQATDTQYF
>TRBV7-2|TRBJ1-4
CASSYNPGEKLFF
>TRBV5-4|TRBJ1-4
CASSLDWQGGNEKLFF
>TRBV19|TRBJ2-1
CASSITGTGGAPFLNEQFF
>TRBV11-2|TRBJ2-7
CASSLVVSGQYF
>TRBV19|TRBJ1-2
CASSIEDGYGYTF
>TRBV5-1|TRBJ2-3
CASSLRSTDTQYF
>TRBV5-4|TRBJ2-7
CATSDSLLFGRSEQYF
>TRBV11-2|TRBJ1-6
CASSLFRTGADSPLHF
>TRBV14|TRBJ2-1
CASSGGQGPYNEQFF
>TRBV10-3|TRBJ2-5
CAISDRGSKTQYF
>TRBV5-1|TRBJ1-4
CASAPLGAASNEKLFF
>TRBV5-1|TRBJ2-4
CASSLGLAGGWNIQYF
>TRBV5-6|TRBJ2-5
CASSFLGGYETQYF
>TRBV7-2|TRBJ1-1
CASSFAGASNTEAFF
>TRBV28|TRBJ1-1
CASRTDRRATEAFF
>TRBV18|TRBJ2-3
CASSSQFTDTQYF
>TRBV5-1|TRBJ2-7
CASSFTAGGSYEQYF
>TRBV9|TRBJ2-2
CASSPRSFNTGELFF
>TRBV18|TRBJ2-2
CASSPRLAGVTGELFF
>TRBV9|TRBJ1-2
CASSGTGQGVSGYTF
>TRBV12-2|TRBJ2-3
CASRFTDSPCTDTQYF
>TRBV29-1|TRBJ1-6
CSVASDRGSPLHF
>TRBV25-1|TRBJ1-3
CASSVTGGNTIYF
>TRBV2|TRBJ2-5
CASSGGLAGRKETQYF
>TRBV19|TRBJ1-1
CASSIGRRSFEAFF
>TRBV28|TRBJ2-1
CASTEKGLAGESSYNEQFF
>TRBV9|TRBJ2-1
CASSVEGTRGNEQFF
>TRBV28|TRBJ2-2
CASSLAGGAGTGELFF
>TRBV30|TRBJ2-3
CAWRPPWGPTDTQYF
>TRBV5-1|TRBJ1-1
CASSLEGHTTEAFF